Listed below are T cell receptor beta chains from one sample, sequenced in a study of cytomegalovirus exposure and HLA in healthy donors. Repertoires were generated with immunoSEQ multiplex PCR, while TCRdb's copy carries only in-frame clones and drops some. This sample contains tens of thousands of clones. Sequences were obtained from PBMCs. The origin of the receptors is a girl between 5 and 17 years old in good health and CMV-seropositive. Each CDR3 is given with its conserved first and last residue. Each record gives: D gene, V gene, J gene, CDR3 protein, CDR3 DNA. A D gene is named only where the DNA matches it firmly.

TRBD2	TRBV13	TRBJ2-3	CASSGLASTDTQYF	TGTGCCAGCTCTGGACTAGCTAGCACAGATACGCAGTATTTT
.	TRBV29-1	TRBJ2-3	CSVEVGLVADTQYF	TGCAGCGTTGAAGTCGGCCTAGTCGCAGATACGCAGTATTTT
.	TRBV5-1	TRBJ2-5	CASSLATRQETQYF	TGCGCCAGCAGCTTGGCAACGAGACAAGAGACCCAGTACTTC
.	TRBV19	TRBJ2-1	CASSRRGPRLEQFF	TGTGCCAGTAGTAGAAGAGGGCCCCGTCTTGAGCAGTTCTTC
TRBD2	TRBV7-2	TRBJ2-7	CASSPSGGSYEQYF	TGTGCCAGCAGCCCTAGCGGGGGGTCGTACGAGCAGTACTTC
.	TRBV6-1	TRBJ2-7	CASSELQGLVYEQYF	TGTGCCAGCAGTGAACTGCAGGGGTTAGTCTACGAGCAGTACTTC
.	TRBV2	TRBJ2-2	CASSETDRELFF	TGTGCCAGCAGTGAGACGGACAGGGAGCTGTTTTTT
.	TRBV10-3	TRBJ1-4	CAISESGEKLFF	TGTGCCATCAGTGAGTCGGGCGAAAAACTGTTTTTT
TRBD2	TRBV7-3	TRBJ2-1	CASSLGTAGLAGEAFF	TGTGCCAGCAGCCTCGGGACAGCCGGACTAGCGGGGGAAGCGTTCTTC
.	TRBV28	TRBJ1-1	CASSLGGFGTPDMNTEAFF	TGTGCCAGCAGTTTGGGAGGATTCGGGACCCCTGACATGAACACTGAAGCTTTCTTT
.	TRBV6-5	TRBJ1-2	CASRKTNLQEPGYTF	TGTGCCAGCAGGAAAACAAATTTACAGGAACCCGGCTACACCTTC
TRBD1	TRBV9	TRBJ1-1	CASSHRGGGENTEAFF	TGTGCCAGCAGCCACCGAGGGGGCGGAGAGAACACTGAAGCTTTCTTT
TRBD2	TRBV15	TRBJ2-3	CATSRSYPRLAGGPDTQYF	TGTGCCACCAGCAGATCCTACCCGAGGCTAGCGGGGGGGCCGGATACGCAGTATTTT
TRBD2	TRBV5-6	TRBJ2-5	CASSLVVGGSQETQYF	TGTGCCAGCAGCTTGGTGGTGGGGGGGAGTCAAGAGACCCAGTACTTC
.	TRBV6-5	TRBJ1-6	CASSPMELRNSPLHF	TGTGCCAGCAGCCCCATGGAGTTGCGGAATTCACCCCTCCACTTT
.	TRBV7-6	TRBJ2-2	CASSPSRVRDTGELFF	TGTGCCAGCAGCCCAAGCAGGGTCAGGGACACCGGGGAGCTGTTTTTT
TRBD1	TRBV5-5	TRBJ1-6	CASSLDRGTPLHF	TGTGCCAGCAGCTTGGACAGGGGTACACCCCTCCACTTT
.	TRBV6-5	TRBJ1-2	CASVGAQAYGYTF	TGTGCCAGCGTGGGGGCACAAGCCTATGGCTACACCTTC
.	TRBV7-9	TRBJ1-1	CASSGAAFMNTEAFF	TGTGCCAGCAGCGGGGCGGCGTTCATGAACACTGAAGCTTTCTTT
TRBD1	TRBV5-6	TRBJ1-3	CASSLVDRGTSGNTIYF	TGTGCCAGCAGCTTGGTCGACAGGGGGACCTCTGGAAACACCATATATTTT
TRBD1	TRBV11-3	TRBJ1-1	CASSPGQGVRTEAFF	TGTGCCAGCAGCCCCGGACAGGGGGTAAGGACTGAAGCTTTCTTT
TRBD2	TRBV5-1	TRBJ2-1	CASSRGGAGRGPNEQFF	TGCGCCAGCAGCCGCGGGGGGGCTGGACGGGGTCCCAATGAGCAGTTCTTC
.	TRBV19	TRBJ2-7	CASSIGQIYEQYF	TGTGCCAGTAGTATAGGACAGATCTACGAGCAGTACTTC
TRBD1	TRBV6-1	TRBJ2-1	CASSEALQGAYEQFF	TGTGCCAGCAGTGAAGCGCTTCAGGGGGCGTATGAGCAGTTCTTC
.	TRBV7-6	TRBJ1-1	CASSYQLANTEAFF	TGTGCCAGCAGCTACCAACTAGCTAACACTGAAGCTTTCTTT
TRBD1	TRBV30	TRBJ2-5	CAWSVKDRVDF	TGTGCCTGGAGTGTAAAGGACAGGGTAGACTTC
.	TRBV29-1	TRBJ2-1	CSVASYNEQFF	TGCAGCGTTGCGTCCTACAATGAGCAGTTCTTC
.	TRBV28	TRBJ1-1	CASSLSSSLADEAFF	TGTGCCAGCAGTTTATCTTCTTCTTTAGCAGATGAAGCTTTCTTT
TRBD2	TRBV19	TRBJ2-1	CASSIWASGGTNNEQFF	TGTGCCAGTAGTATATGGGCTAGCGGGGGGACGAACAATGAGCAGTTCTTC
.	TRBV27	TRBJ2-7	CASGQGQQYF	TGTGCCAGCGGCCAGGGCCAGCAGTACTTC
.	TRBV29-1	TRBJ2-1	CSVGPYDRSGNEQFF	TGCAGCGTTGGGCCATATGACAGGTCCGGGAATGAGCAGTTCTTC
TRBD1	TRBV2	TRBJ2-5	CASRGRQGPETQYF	TGTGCCAGCAGGGGCAGACAGGGCCCGGAGACCCAGTACTTC
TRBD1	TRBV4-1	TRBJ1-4	CASSQHGTGSEKLFF	TGCGCCAGCAGCCAACACGGGACAGGTTCCGAAAAACTGTTTTTT
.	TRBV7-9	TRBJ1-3	CASSLASLGGNTIYF	TGTGCCAGCAGCTTAGCATCGCTCGGGGGTAACACCATATATTTT
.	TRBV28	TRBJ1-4	CASSLVWGAEKLFF	TGTGCCAGCAGTTTGGTGTGGGGAGCTGAAAAACTGTTTTTT
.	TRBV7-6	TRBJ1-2	CASSLAQDYGYTF	TGTGCCAGCAGCTTAGCACAGGACTATGGCTACACCTTC
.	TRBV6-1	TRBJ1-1	CASSLSDTEAFF	TGTGCCAGCAGTTTATCAGACACTGAAGCTTTCTTT
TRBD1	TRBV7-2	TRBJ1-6	CASSLADRAWNSPLHF	TGTGCCAGCAGCTTAGCGGACAGGGCTTGGAATTCACCCCTCCACTTT
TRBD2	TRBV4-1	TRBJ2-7	CASSQDEVSGGSFEQYF	TGCGCCAGCAGCCAAGATGAAGTTAGCGGGGGATCTTTCGAGCAGTACTTC